Sequencing of this T cell receptor beta chain was carried out in a study of technical replicates of blood from several donors. TCRdb's copy holds only in-frame clones and misses some; the assay was immunoSEQ multiplex PCR. The sample lists approximately 76,000 clones, about 91% occurring once. Germline values: CDR1 LGHNA, CDR2 YNFKEQ. The CDR3 has 13 residues. V lost 8 bases and J lost 5; bases outside the gene matches: 9. Sequenced sample: T cells isolated from PBMCs. This sequence originates from a human donor in good health. This chain connects TRBV4-2 to TRBJ2-7; 7 bases are a match to TRBD2. CDR3 DNA: TGTGCCAGCGGACCTAGGGAGGGGAACGAGCAGTACTTC. This encodes CASGPREGNEQYF.